This T cell receptor beta chain was identified during a study of OX40 agonist ivuxolimab in advanced cancers. Whole-study context: Partial responses were observed in three patients, of whom one had hepatocellular carcinoma and two had cutaneous melanoma.

Systemic immunosuppression or autoimmune disease history was grounds to exclude patients. Regarding this clone: No antigen is known for it.

The V end lost 7 bases, the J end lost 2 bases, and 14 bases lay between the germline ends. Germline loops: CDR1 SNHLY, CDR2 FYNNEI. This CDR3 spans 14 amino acids. Findings of the study overall: Normalized T-cell clonal expansion was also low in a subset of nonresponders.

Clones were read by immunoSEQ multiplex PCR, and TCRdb kept only the in-frame ones, dropping some. The repertoire holds 73,000 or so clones, with 88% as singletons. The material was CD4+ or CD8+ T cells sorted from blood, obtained in a trial of the OX40 agonist ivuxolimab. The chain couples TRBV2 to TRBJ1-1; perhaps TRBD1 as D (5 bases). The receptor was isolated from an adult with an advanced solid tumor such as melanoma, head and neck, liver or kidney cancer. CDR3 DNA sequence: TGTGCCAGCAATCCGACAGAATCAAACACTGAAGCTTTCTTT. This gives the protein CASNPTESNTEAFF.